This entry lists 17 T cell receptor beta chains sequenced from one sample in a study of blood T cell repertoires in COVID-19. Clones were sequenced by immunoSEQ multiplex PCR, and TCRdb holds only the in-frame ones, with some missing. The sample lists 340,000 or so clones, roughly 91% occurring once. Sequencing used peripheral blood. The receptors stem from a man aged 45-65 years with active or convalescent COVID-19.

This clone appeared once. The chain uses TRBV3-1 (or the pseudogene TRBV3-2) and TRBJ2-5; 10 bases are a match to TRBD2. CDR3 length: 16 residues. CDR1 and CDR2 from the germline V gene are LGHDT and YNNKEL (reference sequence). V was clipped by 4 bases and J by 3 bases; unmatched bases: 8. DNA of the CDR3: TGTGCCAGCAGCCCCGGGACTAGCGACACTGAAGAGACCCAGTACTTC. Translating it yields CASSPGTSDTEETQYF.

Of note for this clone: The junction differs from germline at one of its ends, possibly a read error. V and J are TRBV5-4 and TRBJ1-5; D is perhaps TRBD1 (6 bases). The CDR3 runs to 14 residues. CDR1 is SGHNT, CDR2 YYREEE, per germline (reference sequence). The chain's CDR3 is CANSPTTGDQPQHF. The CDR3 nucleotides read TGTGCCAACAGCCCAACGACAGGAGATCAGCCCCAGCATTTT.

CDR3 region: CASPGALGRFF. The CDR3 DNA is TGTGCCAGCCCAGGGGCACTCGGGCGGTTCTTC. The chain recombines TRBV11-3 with TRBJ2-1; D is perhaps TRBD1 (6 bases). CDR1 and CDR2 from the germline V gene are SGHNT and YENEEA. The CDR3 is made up of 11 amino acids. Trimming took 8 bases from V and 15 from J, leaving 17 bases between them.

Concerning this clone itself: Other DNA sequences in the sample encode the same CDR3. The chain couples TRBV6-5 to TRBJ2-7, with 7 positions matching TRBD1. Germline trimming cut 6 bases from V and 0 bases from J; bases unmatched to any gene: 2. This CDR3 has 13 amino acids. The V gene's germline CDR1 is MNHEY and CDR2 SVGAGI. CDR3 in DNA: TGTGCCAGCAGGGGACAGAGCTCCTACGAGCAGTACTTC. Protein product: CASRGQSSYEQYF.

This sequence joins TRBV5-1 and TRBJ2-1; TRBD2 matches 7 bases. The CDR3 spans 13 residues. The ends lost 0 bases at V and 9 bases at J; junction bases unmatched: 3. The germline V gene has CDR1 SGHRS and CDR2 YFSETQ. Here the CDR3 reads CASSLAGEGEQFF. The CDR3 DNA is TGCGCCAGCAGCTTGGCCGGGGAGGGTGAGCAGTTCTTC.

The chain couples TRBV4-2 to TRBJ1-2; a possible D gene is TRBD1 (6 bases). Germline-derived CDR1 and CDR2 are LGHNA and YNFKEQ. V was shortened by 1 base and J by 2 bases, with 14 bases between the two germline ends. This CDR3 region has 16 residues. CDR3 nucleotide sequence: TGTGCCAGCAGCCAAGCGGTATCTGACAGGAACTATGGCTACACCTTC. Its protein is CASSQAVSDRNYGYTF.

The chain joins TRBV18 to TRBJ1-2; D gene unclear. Germline V gives CDR1 KGHSH, CDR2 LQKENI. The ends were cut back, 2 bases at V and 0 bases at J, with 10 bases in the middle. The CDR3 sequence is 15 residues long. CDR3 residues: CASSPAEGSNYGYTF. CDR3 bases: TGTGCCAGCTCACCAGCCGAGGGCTCTAACTATGGCTACACCTTC.

CDR3 in DNA: TGTGCCAGCAGTTACCTGTCTAACTATGGCTACACCTTC. Protein: CASSYLSNYGYTF. The V gene is TRBV6-2 or TRBV6-3, the J gene TRBJ1-2, with D hard to call. V lost 2 bases and J 0 bases, leaving 4 bases between the germline ends. Germline lookup yields CDR1 MNHEY and CDR2 SVGEGT. This CDR3 is built from 13 residues.

V is TRBV15 and J is TRBJ1-1, with 7 bases that match TRBD1. Germline lookup yields CDR1 LNHNV and CDR2 YYDKDF (reference sequence). This CDR3 is built from 13 residues. V trimming: 2 bases; J trimming: 5 bases; junction bases outside the gene matches: 2. As DNA, the CDR3 is TGTGCCACCAGCAGAAGACAGGGAACTGAAGCTTTCTTT. This encodes CATSRRQGTEAFF.

The chain combines TRBV5-1 with TRBJ2-1; 9 bases map to TRBD2. With 0 bases clipped from V and 2 bases from J, the junction kept 3 bases outside the gene matches. Germline V gives CDR1 SGHRS, CDR2 YFSETQ. The CDR3 consists of 16 residues. Written as DNA, the CDR3 is TGCGCCAGCAGCTTGGGACTAGCGGTTGCCTACAATGAGCAGTTCTTC. Residues: CASSLGLAVAYNEQFF. Looking up the rest from reference TRBV5-1 and TRBJ2-1 gives the full variable domain: KAGVTQTPRYLIKTRGQQVTLSCSPISGHRSVSWYQQTPGQGLQFLFEYFSETQRNKGNFPGRFSGRQFSNSRSEMNVSTLELGDSALYLCASSLGLAVAYNEQFFGPGTRLTVL.

J is TRBJ2-1 and V is TRBV6-5, with 11 bases aligning to TRBD2. The CDR3 spans 15 residues. Trimming removed 5 bases from V and 4 bases from J; junction bases left unmatched: 4. The V gene's germline CDR1 is MNHEY and CDR2 SVGAGI. The DNA of the CDR3 is TGTGCCAGCAGTACGACTAGCGGGGCGTACAATGAGCAGTTCTTC. This sequence encodes CASSTTSGAYNEQFF.

V is TRBV30 and J is TRBJ2-1; no clear D gene. V dropped 3 bases and J dropped 3 bases, with 15 bases sitting between them. Germline V lookup: CDR1 GTSNPN, CDR2 SVGIG (reference sequence). CDR3 length: 15 residues. This chain's CDR3 is CAWRKLRSSYNEQFF. The CDR3 DNA sequence: TGTGCCTGGAGGAAGTTGAGAAGTAGCTACAATGAGCAGTTCTTC.

The V and J genes are TRBV28 and TRBJ2-7, with D tentatively TRBD2 (5 bases). The germline V gene has CDR1 MDHEN and CDR2 SYDVKM. Trimming removed 1 base from V and 1 base from J, with 8 bases in between. The CDR3 has 14 residues. Here the CDR3 reads CASSLSGRSYEQYF. The DNA of the CDR3 is TGTGCCAGCAGTTTATCGGGGAGATCCTACGAGCAGTACTTC.

This clone came up once. V gene TRBV7-8 combines with J gene TRBJ2-2, with D uncertain. CDR1 is SGHVS, CDR2 FQNEAQ, per germline. Trimming shortened V by 3 bases and J by 1 base, and 6 bases separated the two germline ends. The CDR3 has 14 residues. The CDR3 nucleotides are TGTGCCAGCAGCTTGTCCAAGAACACCGGGGAGCTGTTTTTT. Residues: CASSLSKNTGELFF.

The chain has TRBV29-1 and TRBJ2-5; the match to TRBD2 covers 9 bases. There are 17 residues in the CDR3. Per germline, CDR1 SQVTM and CDR2 ANQGSEA. The V and J ends lost 3 bases and 2 bases, in that order; junction bases with no gene match: 13. This CDR3 reads CSVDGPVALAGQETQYF. In DNA, the CDR3 is TGCAGCGTTGATGGGCCGGTGGCTCTAGCGGGACAAGAGACCCAGTACTTC.

This chain uses TRBV30 with TRBJ1-6; D may be TRBD1 (6 bases). The V gene's germline CDR1 is GTSNPN and CDR2 SVGIG (reference sequence). V lost 4 bases and J 7 bases, leaving 14 bases between the germline ends. The CDR3 is 14 residues long. The CDR3 is CAWNRAGANSPLHF. The CDR3 region has the DNA TGTGCCTGGAACAGGGCCGGGGCAAATTCACCCCTCCACTTT.

In DNA form, the CDR3 reads TGTGCCAGCAGTGAGGCAGGGCAAATAAGGAGCAATCAGCCCCAGCATTTT. Translating it yields CASSEAGQIRSNQPQHF. The chain combines TRBV2 with TRBJ1-5; a weak D match, TRBD1 (5 bases). The CDR3 runs to 17 residues. Germline V lookup: CDR1 SNHLY, CDR2 FYNNEI. Trimming removed 3 bases at V and 1 base at J, with 16 bases between.